One T cell receptor beta chain is described in this entry. Repertoires were generated with immunoSEQ multiplex PCR, while TCRdb's copy carries only in-frame clones and drops some. The repertoire holds 40,000 to 45,000 clones, with 60% to 80% as singletons. These data are taken from a study of preoperative IRX-2 immunotherapy in early breast cancer. The CDR3 totals 15 residues. Regarding treatment: preoperative locoregional IRX-2 cytokine immunotherapy. Samples came from a phase Ib trial of preoperative locoregional IRX-2 cytokine immunotherapy. This TCR derives from a human donor with breast cancer. V usage is TRBV1 and J usage is TRBJ2-7. TRBV1 is given as a pseudogene. Sample: tumor tissue, taken after IRX-2 immunotherapy. The CDR3 sequence: CASSQDRFSLYEQYF. CDR3 bases: TGCGCCAGCAGCCAAGATAGGTTCTCCCTCTACGAGCAGTACTTC.